The rows below give T cell receptor beta chains drawn from one sample of a study of PD-1 and CTLA-4 blockade in melanoma. The table came from immunoSEQ multiplex PCR; TCRdb's copy has only in-frame clones and leaves some out. The sample lists tens of thousands of clones; less than 95% were seen once. Sequences were derived from CD8+ T cells from peripheral blood, sampled from a patient given anti-PD-1 treatment. The receptor set was obtained from a human donor with melanoma. CDR3s include the opening cysteine and the closing phenylalanine or tryptophan. D genes are given only for firm matches. A row's size may be missing; if present it is once, few, many or a size class.

v_call,d_call,clone_size,j_call,cdr3_aa,cdr3_nt
TRBV6-2/TRBV6-3,NA,NA,TRBJ2-7,CASSLTPGTTSYEQYF,TGTGCCAGCAGTCTTACCCCCGGGACAACTTCCTACGAGCAGTACTTC
TRBV10-3,TRBD1,NA,TRBJ1-1,CAISELTGLNTEAFF,TGTGCCATCAGTGAGTTGACAGGGCTGAACACTGAAGCTTTCTTT
TRBV19,NA,NA,TRBJ2-3,CASSWTTDTQYF,TGTGCCAGTTCTTGGACTACAGATACGCAGTATTTT
TRBV14,NA,NA,TRBJ2-1,CASSQKFPGTGNEQFF,TGTGCCAGCAGCCAAAAATTTCCCGGGACCGGAAATGAGCAGTTCTTC
TRBV2,TRBD1,NA,TRBJ1-1,CASADRGNTEAFF,TGTGCCAGCGCCGACAGGGGGAACACTGAAGCTTTCTTT
TRBV5-6,NA,NA,TRBJ2-3,CASSLDQGADTQYF,TGTGCCAGCAGCTTGGACCAGGGAGCAGATACGCAGTATTTT
TRBV20-1,TRBD2,NA,TRBJ2-1,CSASRLADFSYNEQFF,TGCAGTGCTAGTCGGCTAGCGGATTTTTCCTACAATGAGCAGTTCTTC
TRBV7-9,TRBD2,NA,TRBJ2-5,CASSFHGLADQETQYF,TGTGCCAGCAGCTTCCACGGACTAGCGGATCAAGAGACCCAGTACTTC
TRBV4-1,TRBD2,NA,TRBJ2-1,CASSEGLALGNEQFF,TGCGCCAGCAGCGAGGGACTAGCTTTGGGAAATGAGCAGTTCTTC
TRBV6-1,TRBD1,few,TRBJ2-1,CASSEGDSSYNEQFF,TGTGCCAGCAGTGAAGGGGACAGCTCCTACAATGAGCAGTTCTTC
TRBV6-5,NA,few,TRBJ1-3,CASRGSGNTIYF,TGTGCCAGCAGGGGCTCTGGAAACACCATATATTTT
TRBV30,TRBD2,NA,TRBJ2-7,CAWSVLSGTSGIKVYEQYF,TGTGCCTGGAGTGTACTCTCCGGGACTAGCGGGATTAAAGTTTACGAGCAGTACTTC
TRBV27,NA,NA,TRBJ2-3,CASSARGGRFTDTQYF,TGTGCCAGCAGTGCCAGAGGGGGGCGCTTCACAGATACGCAGTATTTT
TRBV6-1,NA,NA,TRBJ2-6,CASSEEVFGANVLTF,TGTGCCAGCAGTGAAGAAGTATTTGGGGCCAACGTCCTGACTTTC
TRBV27,NA,NA,TRBJ1-1,CASSFGGVDTEAFF,TGTGCCAGCAGTTTTGGGGGCGTCGACACTGAAGCTTTCTTT
TRBV2,NA,NA,TRBJ2-6,CASSDAPGAGFSGANVLTF,TGTGCCAGCAGTGATGCGCCCGGGGCAGGTTTCTCTGGGGCCAACGTCCTGACTTTC
TRBV7-9,TRBD1,NA,TRBJ2-5,CASSLGDRGEETQYF,TGTGCCAGCAGCTTAGGGGACAGGGGTGAAGAGACCCAGTACTTC
TRBV7-3,NA,once,TRBJ2-2,CASSHGANTGELFF,TGTGCCAGCAGCCATGGGGCCAACACCGGGGAGCTGTTTTTT
TRBV4-1,NA,NA,TRBJ1-1,CASSQGPNTEAFF,TGCGCCAGCAGCCAGGGCCCGAACACTGAAGCTTTCTTT
TRBV19,NA,NA,TRBJ2-5,CASSPRQGWETQYF,TGTGCCAGTAGTCCCCGGCAGGGATGGGAGACCCAGTACTTC
TRBV5-6,NA,NA,TRBJ2-7,CASSFRGTSMQYF,TGTGCCAGCAGCTTTCGGGGGACTTCGATGCAGTACTTC
TRBV2,NA,NA,TRBJ2-1,CASIQRGGDNEQFF,TGTGCCAGCATTCAAAGAGGGGGGGATAATGAGCAGTTCTTC
TRBV3-1/TRBV3-2,NA,NA,TRBJ1-1,CASSRSSLYTEAFF,TGTGCCAGCAGCCGCAGCAGCCTGTACACTGAAGCTTTCTTT
TRBV5-4,NA,NA,TRBJ2-3,CASSLTGYEDTQYF,TGTGCCAGCAGCTTAACAGGGTATGAAGATACGCAGTATTTT
TRBV7-9,NA,NA,TRBJ2-6,CASSPPGANVLTF,TGTGCCAGCAGCCCGCCTGGGGCCAACGTCCTGACTTTC
TRBV5-1,TRBD1,NA,TRBJ2-7,CASSSPGQDYEQYF,TGCGCCAGCAGCTCCCCGGGACAGGACTACGAGCAGTACTTC
TRBV30,NA,NA,TRBJ1-2,CAWSVDGGYTF,TGTGCCTGGAGTGTGGATGGGGGCTACACCTTC
TRBV6-1,NA,NA,TRBJ1-1,CASSGSRGEPNTEAFF,TGTGCCAGCAGTGGGTCCCGCGGGGAACCCAACACTGAAGCTTTCTTT
TRBV19,NA,NA,TRBJ1-2,CASSPGLYGYTF,TGTGCCAGTAGCCCCGGCCTCTATGGCTACACCTTC
TRBV10-3,TRBD1,NA,TRBJ2-7,CAIRRAGTGGDEQYF,TGTGCCATCAGAAGAGCCGGGACAGGGGGCGACGAGCAGTACTTC
TRBV30,TRBD1,NA,TRBJ2-3,CAWSAGTGTDTQYF,TGTGCCTGGAGCGCCGGGACAGGCACAGATACGCAGTATTTT
TRBV4-1,NA,NA,TRBJ1-2,CASSHLEVGGYTF,TGCGCCAGCAGCCATTTGGAAGTAGGTGGCTACACCTTC
TRBV24-1,NA,once,TRBJ2-2,CATGVTGELFF,TGTGCCACCGGGGTCACCGGGGAGCTGTTTTTT
TRBV6-5,NA,NA,TRBJ1-5,CASSYRGPNQPQHF,TGTGCCAGCAGTTATCGCGGCCCGAATCAGCCCCAGCATTTT
TRBV4-1,TRBD2,NA,TRBJ2-7,CASSRTRDMTSGWGYEQYF,TGCGCCAGCAGCCGAACCAGGGATATGACTAGCGGGTGGGGCTACGAGCAGTACTTC
TRBV4-1,NA,NA,TRBJ1-4,CASSHIGNEKLFF,TGCGCCAGCAGCCACATAGGGAATGAAAAACTGTTTTTT